The TCR beta chain described here comes from a study of chemoradiotherapy in HPV16-positive cancers. The overall study: A couple of HPV16-positive patients' cells yielded candidate HPV-specific clones and common motifs.

Repertoires were sampled repeatedly during chemoradiotherapy. The CDR3 contains 14 residues. The germline V gene encodes CDR1 MNHNY and CDR2 SVGAGI (reference sequence). V lost 0 bases to trimming and J lost 8 bases, with 8 bases between them. Details on this clone: Its antigen is still unknown.

Produced via immunoSEQ multiplex PCR; TCRdb's table is partial and in-frame only. The sample comprises about 68,000 clones, approximately 91% of which are singletons, and more than 3.5% rests with the top ten. Study results and caveats: Non-HPV-specific T cells did not expand in tumors during treatment, whereas candidate HPV-specific clones and E7-related motifs did. HPV-specific T cells were functionally defined from only a couple of HPV16-positive patients.

The specimen was blood, collected from a patient who underwent chemoradiotherapy. The source of this sequence is a human donor with HPV-associated anogenital cancer. The gene calls are TRBV6-6 and TRBJ1-6, with D perhaps TRBD1 (5 bases). In nucleotides, the CDR3 is TGTGCCAGCAGTTACTCATCGGGGGATTCACCCCTCCACTTT. Protein: CASSYSSGDSPLHF.